This T cell receptor (beta chain) was observed in a study of T-cell reconstitution after alpha-beta-depleted transplantation in children. Notes on the study in general: Reported findings indicate that, about two months after transplant, alpha-beta T cells came from several hundred expanded clones, which were derived from non-depleted graft cells.

This clonotype was counted a few times. The antigen remains unidentified. This CDR3 region has 12 residues. Trimming stripped 6 bases from V and 6 bases from J, with 12 bases between. The authors prepared the TCRbeta library with unique molecular identifiers. TCRdb reprocessed the PCR reads with MiXCR, giving one entry per CDR3 protein. The sample lists 700,000 to 850,000 distinct CDR3 sequences, roughly 16% occurring once. This specimen was PBMCs, mostly from graft donor cells, taken 360 days after TCRalphabeta/CD19-depleted stem cell transplant. The TCR sequence derives from a male patient under 18 who had a stem cell transplant for acute lymphoblastic leukemia, so the T cells may come from the graft donor. This sequence joins TRBV12-3 or TRBV12-4 and TRBJ2-7; possible D gene TRBD2, 6 bases. CDR3 amino acids: CASRRPGGEQYF. CDR3 nucleotides: TGTGCCAGCAGACGACCCGGGGGCGAGCAGTACTTC.